The 2 T cell receptor beta chains below come from one sample, sequenced in a study of cytomegalovirus exposure and HLA in healthy donors. Primers: 60 Vbeta forward and 13 Jbeta reverse. TCRdb's table, derived via immunoSEQ multiplex PCR, lists solely in-frame clones and lacks some. In the table there are some 150,000 clones, around nine tenths of which are singletons. Sequenced material: PBMCs. The receptors were gathered from a woman in her twenties or thirties in good health and CMV-seronegative.

The rearrangement uses TRBV7-9 and TRBJ1-1, with 7 bases identical to TRBD1. J gave up 7 bases and V 2 bases, and 4 bases lay outside the gene matches. Per germline, CDR1 SEHNR and CDR2 FQNEAQ (reference sequence). The CDR3 is 13 residues long. The CDR3 DNA reads as TGTGCCAGCAGCTTAACGGCAGGGGGTGAAGCTTTCTTT. It encodes CASSLTAGGEAFF.

The chain is built from TRBV28 and TRBJ1-1, with 12 positions matching TRBD1. The CDR3 has 14 amino acids. V was pared by 7 bases and J by 10 bases, with 10 bases of the junction left unmatched. Looked up from germline, CDR1 is MDHEN and CDR2 is SYDVKM. Written as DNA, the CDR3 is TGTGCCAGCACAAATCGGGACAGGGGGCGAGGAGCTTTCTTT. This gives the protein CASTNRDRGRGAFF.